These 27 T cell receptor beta chains share one sample of origin, sequenced in a study of cytomegalovirus exposure and HLA in healthy donors. The study ran its PCR with 60 Vbeta and 13 Jbeta primers. Sequencing used immunoSEQ multiplex PCR; TCRdb keeps in-frame clones, though not all of them. The table lists tens of thousands of clones, 82% of them singletons. Sample: PBMCs. These receptors were obtained from a man aged 45-65 years in good health and CMV-seronegative.

V is TRBV29-1 and J is TRBJ2-1, with 15 positions matching TRBD2. V lost 6 bases, J lost 8 bases, and 8 bases stayed unmatched. Per germline, CDR1 SQVTM and CDR2 ANQGSEA. CDR3 length equals 15 residues. CDR3 nucleotide sequence: TGCAGCGTCCTGGGACTAGCGGGAGGAACGGATGAGCAGTTCTTC. It encodes CSVLGLAGGTDEQFF.

This clone was picked up a small number of times. The chain couples TRBV28 to TRBJ2-5, with 13 bases that match TRBD2. Matching the DNA end better, TRBJ2-7 makes the J call doubtful. Germline assignment: CDR1 MDHEN and CDR2 SYDVKM. The CDR3 spans 18 residues. This chain's CDR3 is CASSFPGLAGFAGYEQYF. For the CDR3, the DNA is TGTGCCAGCAGTTTCCCGGGACTAGCGGGATTCGCTGGGTACGAGCAGTACTTC.

Only a few counts were recorded for this clone. The identical CDR3 is also encoded by other nucleotide sequences in the sample. The chain uses TRBV5-1 and TRBJ2-7; 11 bases line up with TRBD1. Trimming cost V 4 bases and J 4 bases; bases outside gene matches: 4. Per the germline V gene, CDR1 is SGHRS and CDR2 is YFSETQ. There are 14 residues in the CDR3. CDR3 region: CASSQGQGGYEQYF. The CDR3 region has the DNA TGCGCCAGCAGCCAGGGACAGGGGGGTTACGAGCAGTACTTC.

The chain recombines TRBV6-1 with TRBJ2-5; the match to TRBD1 covers 8 bases. The J call is uncertain, as TRBJ2-7 better fits the DNA end. Per germline, CDR1 MNHNS and CDR2 SASEGT. This CDR3 is 14 amino acids long. The CDR3 reads CASSKQDRVDEQYF. CDR3 DNA: TGTGCCAGCAGTAAACAGGACAGGGTAGACGAGCAGTACTTC.

This clone has only one observation. V and J are TRBV7-9 and TRBJ1-5; 7 bases match TRBD1. Germline V gives CDR1 SEHNR, CDR2 FQNEAQ (reference sequence). CDR3 length equals 14 residues. V gave up 7 bases and J gave up 5 bases; unmatched junction bases: 8. CDR3 sequence (DNA): TGTGCCAGCACAGACAGGGAAGGGGATCAGCCCCAGCATTTT. Amino acid sequence: CASTDREGDQPQHF.

The rearrangement links TRBV6-5 to TRBJ1-2; the D gene is possibly TRBD1 (6 bases). Germline lookup yields CDR1 MNHEY and CDR2 SVGAGI. This CDR3 is built from 13 residues. The V end was cut by 6 bases, the J end by 8 bases, with 16 bases between. CDR3 in DNA: TGTGCCAGCAGCACCCACAGGGAGTACGGCTACACCTTC. This gives the protein CASSTHREYGYTF.

This clone appeared once. This rearrangement joins TRBV6-1 to TRBJ2-7; D is undetermined. The CDR3 is 14 residues long. Germline lookup yields CDR1 MNHNS and CDR2 SASEGT. Trimming took off 7 bases at V and 0 bases at J, with 13 bases between the two ends. Written as DNA, the CDR3 is TGTGCCAGCACCCCAGGAACCCTCTCCTACGAGCAGTACTTC. Translated: CASTPGTLSYEQYF.

This rearrangement joins TRBV4-2 to TRBJ2-7; no reliable D call. V lost 0 bases to trimming and J lost 3 bases, with 6 bases between them. The CDR3 runs to 13 residues. Germline V CDR1 and CDR2: LGHNA, YNFKEQ. Written as DNA, the CDR3 is TGTGCCAGCAGCCAAGAAAGAGACTACGAGCAGTACTTC. Translation gives CASSQERDYEQYF.

This clone showed up just a few times. This chain connects TRBV9 to TRBJ1-6, with unresolved D. From germline, CDR1 is SGDLS and CDR2 YYNGEE. The V end was cut by 1 base, the J end by 5 bases, with 7 bases between. The CDR3 is 14 residues long. This CDR3 is CASSVNPNNSPLHF. The CDR3 nucleotides read TGTGCCAGCAGCGTAAATCCTAATAATTCACCCCTCCACTTT.

The gene calls are TRBV4-2 and TRBJ1-5, with D maybe TRBD1 (6 bases). Between the trimmed V and J ends, which lost 4 bases and 4 bases, there was a span of 17 bases. Germline values: CDR1 LGHNA, CDR2 YNFKEQ. This CDR3 is 16 amino acids long. The CDR3 nucleotides are TGTGCCAGCAGCCCTACACCTACAGGGCAAAATCAGCCCCAGCATTTT. Protein product: CASSPTPTGQNQPQHF.

The rearrangement uses TRBV2 and TRBJ2-7; D perhaps matches TRBD2 (6 bases). V lost 4 bases and J lost 1, with 17 bases in between. CDR1 and CDR2 (germline): SNHLY, FYNNEI. The CDR3 totals 16 residues. The CDR3: CASSGDWSHSSYEQYF. Here the CDR3 DNA reads TGTGCCAGCAGTGGGGACTGGAGTCACTCATCCTACGAGCAGTACTTC.

The V call is TRBV10-3, the J call TRBJ2-7; TRBD2 might be the D (5 bases). The CDR3 extends over 12 amino acids. Germline assignment: CDR1 ENHRY and CDR2 SYGVKD. Trimming shortened V by 0 bases and J by 6 bases, and 6 bases separated the two germline ends. As DNA, the CDR3 is TGTGCCATCAGTGAGTCCCGGGGCGAGCAGTACTTC. Translated, it gives CAISESRGEQYF.

J is TRBJ2-5 and V is TRBV19, with 7 bases lining up with TRBD2. V trimming: 6 bases; J trimming: 2 bases; junction bases outside the gene matches: 6. Germline lookup yields CDR1 LNHDA and CDR2 SQIVND (reference sequence). The CDR3 loop spans 14 amino acids. The CDR3 DNA is TGTGCCAGTAGGTATTCCGGGAGGCAAGAGACCCAGTACTTC. Translated, it gives CASRYSGRQETQYF.

The chain has TRBV27 and TRBJ2-1, with D tentatively TRBD1 (6 bases). This CDR3 is built from 15 residues. V was pared by 7 bases and J by 0 bases, with 13 bases between. CDR1 MNHEY and CDR2 SMNVEV come from the germline V gene (reference sequence). The CDR3 loop reads CASIGGGGSYNEQFF. The CDR3 DNA follows: TGTGCCAGCATCGGTGGGGGCGGCTCCTACAATGAGCAGTTCTTC.

The rearrangement joins TRBV19 to TRBJ2-5; possibly TRBD2 for D (5 bases). Per germline, CDR1 LNHDA and CDR2 SQIVND (reference sequence). CDR3 length: 16 amino acids. Between the trimmed V and J ends, which lost 5 bases and 5 bases, there was a span of 21 bases. The CDR3: CASSARRAAGGETQYF. In nucleotides, the CDR3 is TGTGCCAGTAGTGCCCGTCGCGCGGCGGGCGGGGAGACCCAGTACTTC.

As for this clone: Other DNA sequences in the sample encode the same CDR3. V and J are TRBV6-6 and TRBJ1-1; D remains unclear. The CDR3 is 14 residues long. The V gene's germline CDR1 is MNHNY and CDR2 SVGAGI (reference sequence). The V end was cut by 0 bases, the J end by 0 bases, with 5 bases between. Here the CDR3 reads CASSYSAVNTEAFF. In nucleotides, the CDR3 is TGTGCCAGCAGTTACTCGGCCGTGAACACTGAAGCTTTCTTT.

This chain links TRBV6-1 with TRBJ2-5; TRBD1 agrees at 10 bases. Trimming cost V 4 bases and J 5 bases; bases outside gene matches: 4. This CDR3 has 14 amino acids. Germline CDR1 and CDR2: MNHNS and SASEGT. For the CDR3, the DNA is TGTGCCAGCAGTGTCGACAGGGGGCATGAGACCCAGTACTTC. The encoded protein is CASSVDRGHETQYF.

The chain combines TRBV28 with TRBJ1-5; D uncertain. The length of the CDR3 is 11 residues. Per germline, CDR1 MDHEN and CDR2 SYDVKM. The V end lost 3 bases, the J end lost 6 bases, and 3 bases lay between the germline ends. The CDR3 reads CASSFGQPQHF. The DNA for the CDR3 is TGTGCCAGCAGTTTCGGTCAGCCCCAGCATTTT.

The chain couples TRBV2 to TRBJ1-1, with D possibly being TRBD1 (6 bases). This CDR3 has 14 residues. Germline lookup yields CDR1 SNHLY and CDR2 FYNNEI. Trimming removed 1 base at V and 4 bases at J, with 10 bases between. The CDR3 DNA sequence: TGTGCCAGCAGTGAAGAGGCAGGGGCCACTGAAGCTTTCTTT. This encodes CASSEEAGATEAFF.

The chain joins TRBV6-5 to TRBJ1-2; a weak D match, TRBD1 (5 bases). V shed 6 bases and J shed 1 base, with 15 bases lying between them. CDR3 length: 15 amino acids. Germline V gives CDR1 MNHEY, CDR2 SVGAGI. In DNA form, the CDR3 reads TGTGCCAGCAGCTTGGGGGGAGCGGATAACTATGGCTACACCTTC. This sequence encodes CASSLGGADNYGYTF.

The V and J genes are TRBV25-1 and TRBJ2-5; the match to TRBD1 covers 9 bases. The closer fit of TRBJ2-7 to the DNA end suggests the J call may be wrong. This CDR3 region has 15 residues. Germline V gives CDR1 MGHDK, CDR2 SYGVNS. Here the CDR3 DNA reads TGTGCCAGCAGTGAATTTACAGGGGGCAAGGACGAGCAGTACTTC. It yields the protein CASSEFTGGKDEQYF.

The CDR3 protein is CASSLFGREAGNEQFF. In DNA form, the CDR3 reads TGTGCCAGCAGCTTATTTGGGCGGGAGGCGGGGAATGAGCAGTTCTTC. The chain joins TRBV7-9 to TRBJ2-1, with 8 bases aligning to TRBD2. The CDR3 sequence is 16 residues long. Germline V gene sequence: CDR1 SEHNR, CDR2 FQNEAQ (reference sequence). J was trimmed by 7 bases and V by 2 bases; bases with no gene match: 10.

This clone was counted a single time. The chain links TRBV5-1 to TRBJ2-3; 7 nucleotides line up with TRBD1. V was pared by 1 base and J by 0 bases, with 2 bases of the junction left unmatched. The CDR3 has 15 residues. Germline-derived CDR1 and CDR2 are SGHRS and YFSETQ. This chain's CDR3 is CASSLTGDSTDTQYF. DNA of the CDR3: TGCGCCAGCAGCTTGACAGGGGATAGCACAGATACGCAGTATTTT.

This clone was detected only once. V and J are TRBV7-3 and TRBJ2-3; TRBD2 agrees at 13 bases. J was trimmed by 6 bases and V by 5 bases; bases with no gene match: 5. The CDR3 is 15 residues long. Germline values: CDR1 SGHTA, CDR2 FQGTGA. CDR3 sequence reads: CASSPTSGRIDTQYF. The CDR3 nucleotides are TGTGCCAGCAGCCCGACTAGCGGGAGGATTGATACGCAGTATTTT.

The CDR3 sequence is CASSPPQSRYNEQFF. The CDR3, as DNA: TGTGCCAGCTCACCACCACAGAGCCGCTACAATGAGCAGTTCTTC. V and J are TRBV18 and TRBJ2-1, with D hard to call. V shed 0 bases and J shed 3 bases, with 9 bases lying between them. Per germline, CDR1 KGHSH and CDR2 LQKENI. The length of the CDR3 is 15 residues.

The chain combines TRBV6-1 with TRBJ2-2, with TRBD1 as a possible D gene (6 bases). The CDR3 length is 17 residues. The germline CDR1 and CDR2 sequences are MNHNS and SASEGT. Trimming pared 0 bases from V and 6 bases from J, leaving 17 bases between. CDR3 sequence reads: CASSEAITWQGPGELFF. Written as DNA, the CDR3 is TGTGCCAGCAGTGAAGCGATAACGTGGCAGGGGCCCGGGGAGCTGTTTTTT.

The CDR3 coding sequence is TGTGCCAGCAGTCTCTGGGACGCCGGGACAGGTTTTTCGTGGGGCAATCAGCCCCAGCATTTT. Residues: CASSLWDAGTGFSWGNQPQHF. The chain uses TRBV28 and TRBJ1-5, with 8 bases lining up with TRBD1. Germline lookup yields CDR1 MDHEN and CDR2 SYDVKM. Trimming took 5 bases from V and 2 from J; bases not matched to a gene: 23. The CDR3 runs 21 residues.